A single sample is the source of the 5 T cell receptor beta chains below, sequenced in a study of tumor and adjacent non-tumor tissue in lung cancer. RNA was extracted from bulk tissue without any cell sorting. The library came from three nested PCR rounds adapted from ARM-PCR protocols. TCRdb re-called the multiplex PCR reads through MiXCR, storing one row per CDR3 protein. The profile shows 220,000 or so distinct CDR3 sequences, 71% of them singletons. The sample was lung tumor tissue. The receptors here all came from a man in his fifties or sixties with non-small cell lung cancer.

Turning to this clonotype: One junction end disagrees with the germline gene, perhaps due to a read error. The V call is TRBV6-5, the J call TRBJ1-5, with no clear D. CDR1 MNHEY and CDR2 SVGAGI come from the germline V gene. This CDR3 spans 18 amino acids. The chain's CDR3 is CASSNKAGSLYSNQPQHF. DNA for the CDR3: TGTGCCAGCAGTAACAAGGCGGGCTCGTTGTATAGCAATCAGCCCCAACATTTT.

A remark on this clonotype: One end of the junction is discordant with germline, which a read error may explain. The rearrangement uses TRBV10-2 and TRBJ1-2; tentative D call: TRBD1 (6 bases). This CDR3 has 11 amino acids. Germline V CDR1 and CDR2: WSHSY, SAAADI. The CDR3 region has the DNA TGCGCCAGCAGTTCAGGGGATGGCTGCACCTTC. This codes for CASSSGDGCTF.

There are a few counts of this clonotype. The junction does not match germline at one end; this may be a read error. The chain is built from TRBV11-3 and TRBJ2-3; tentatively, D is TRBD2 (5 bases). The CDR3 contains 15 residues. Germline loops: CDR1 SGHNT, CDR2 YENEEA. The CDR3 sequence: CASSYVTSMGDTQYF. Written as DNA, the CDR3 is TGTGCCAGCAGTTACGTGACATCCATGGGAGATACTCAGTATTTT.

In the case of this clonotype: Given a much more abundant clone one base away, this may be a read error. This chain connects TRBV5-6 to TRBJ2-1; D is undetermined. Germline loops: CDR1 SGHDT, CDR2 YYEEEE. The CDR3 has 13 amino acids. The CDR3 bases are TGTGCCAGCAGCTTGGGTGGGGTCGATGAGCAGTTGTTC. Translation: CASSLGGVDEQLF.

About this clonotype itself: At one boundary the junction diverges from the germline segment, which might be a read error. This rearrangement joins TRBV6-5 to TRBJ2-7; D not certain. Germline CDR1 MNHEY, CDR2 SVGAGI. This CDR3 has 13 amino acids. CDR3 region: CASTGGGYYEHYF. Written as DNA, the CDR3 is TGTGCCAGCACAGGTGGCGGCTACTACGAGCACTACTTC.